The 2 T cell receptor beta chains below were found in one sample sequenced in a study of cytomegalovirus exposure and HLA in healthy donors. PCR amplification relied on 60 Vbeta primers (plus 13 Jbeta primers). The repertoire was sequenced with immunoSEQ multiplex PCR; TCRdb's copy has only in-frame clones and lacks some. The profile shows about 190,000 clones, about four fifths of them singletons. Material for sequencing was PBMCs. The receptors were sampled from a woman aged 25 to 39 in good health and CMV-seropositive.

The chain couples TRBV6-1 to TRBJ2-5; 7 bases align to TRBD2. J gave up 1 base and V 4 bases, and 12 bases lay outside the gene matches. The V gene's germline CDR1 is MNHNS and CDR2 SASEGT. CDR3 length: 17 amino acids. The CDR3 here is CASSAGLVWGSQETQYF. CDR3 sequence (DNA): TGTGCCAGCAGTGCCGGACTAGTGTGGGGAAGCCAAGAGACCCAGTACTTC.

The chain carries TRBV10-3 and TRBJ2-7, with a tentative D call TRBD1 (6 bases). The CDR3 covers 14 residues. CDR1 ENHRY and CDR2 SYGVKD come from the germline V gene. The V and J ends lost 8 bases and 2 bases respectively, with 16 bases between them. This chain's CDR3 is CAIGGGAITYEQYF. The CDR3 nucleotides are TGTGCCATCGGGGGCGGTGCGATTACCTACGAGCAGTACTTC.